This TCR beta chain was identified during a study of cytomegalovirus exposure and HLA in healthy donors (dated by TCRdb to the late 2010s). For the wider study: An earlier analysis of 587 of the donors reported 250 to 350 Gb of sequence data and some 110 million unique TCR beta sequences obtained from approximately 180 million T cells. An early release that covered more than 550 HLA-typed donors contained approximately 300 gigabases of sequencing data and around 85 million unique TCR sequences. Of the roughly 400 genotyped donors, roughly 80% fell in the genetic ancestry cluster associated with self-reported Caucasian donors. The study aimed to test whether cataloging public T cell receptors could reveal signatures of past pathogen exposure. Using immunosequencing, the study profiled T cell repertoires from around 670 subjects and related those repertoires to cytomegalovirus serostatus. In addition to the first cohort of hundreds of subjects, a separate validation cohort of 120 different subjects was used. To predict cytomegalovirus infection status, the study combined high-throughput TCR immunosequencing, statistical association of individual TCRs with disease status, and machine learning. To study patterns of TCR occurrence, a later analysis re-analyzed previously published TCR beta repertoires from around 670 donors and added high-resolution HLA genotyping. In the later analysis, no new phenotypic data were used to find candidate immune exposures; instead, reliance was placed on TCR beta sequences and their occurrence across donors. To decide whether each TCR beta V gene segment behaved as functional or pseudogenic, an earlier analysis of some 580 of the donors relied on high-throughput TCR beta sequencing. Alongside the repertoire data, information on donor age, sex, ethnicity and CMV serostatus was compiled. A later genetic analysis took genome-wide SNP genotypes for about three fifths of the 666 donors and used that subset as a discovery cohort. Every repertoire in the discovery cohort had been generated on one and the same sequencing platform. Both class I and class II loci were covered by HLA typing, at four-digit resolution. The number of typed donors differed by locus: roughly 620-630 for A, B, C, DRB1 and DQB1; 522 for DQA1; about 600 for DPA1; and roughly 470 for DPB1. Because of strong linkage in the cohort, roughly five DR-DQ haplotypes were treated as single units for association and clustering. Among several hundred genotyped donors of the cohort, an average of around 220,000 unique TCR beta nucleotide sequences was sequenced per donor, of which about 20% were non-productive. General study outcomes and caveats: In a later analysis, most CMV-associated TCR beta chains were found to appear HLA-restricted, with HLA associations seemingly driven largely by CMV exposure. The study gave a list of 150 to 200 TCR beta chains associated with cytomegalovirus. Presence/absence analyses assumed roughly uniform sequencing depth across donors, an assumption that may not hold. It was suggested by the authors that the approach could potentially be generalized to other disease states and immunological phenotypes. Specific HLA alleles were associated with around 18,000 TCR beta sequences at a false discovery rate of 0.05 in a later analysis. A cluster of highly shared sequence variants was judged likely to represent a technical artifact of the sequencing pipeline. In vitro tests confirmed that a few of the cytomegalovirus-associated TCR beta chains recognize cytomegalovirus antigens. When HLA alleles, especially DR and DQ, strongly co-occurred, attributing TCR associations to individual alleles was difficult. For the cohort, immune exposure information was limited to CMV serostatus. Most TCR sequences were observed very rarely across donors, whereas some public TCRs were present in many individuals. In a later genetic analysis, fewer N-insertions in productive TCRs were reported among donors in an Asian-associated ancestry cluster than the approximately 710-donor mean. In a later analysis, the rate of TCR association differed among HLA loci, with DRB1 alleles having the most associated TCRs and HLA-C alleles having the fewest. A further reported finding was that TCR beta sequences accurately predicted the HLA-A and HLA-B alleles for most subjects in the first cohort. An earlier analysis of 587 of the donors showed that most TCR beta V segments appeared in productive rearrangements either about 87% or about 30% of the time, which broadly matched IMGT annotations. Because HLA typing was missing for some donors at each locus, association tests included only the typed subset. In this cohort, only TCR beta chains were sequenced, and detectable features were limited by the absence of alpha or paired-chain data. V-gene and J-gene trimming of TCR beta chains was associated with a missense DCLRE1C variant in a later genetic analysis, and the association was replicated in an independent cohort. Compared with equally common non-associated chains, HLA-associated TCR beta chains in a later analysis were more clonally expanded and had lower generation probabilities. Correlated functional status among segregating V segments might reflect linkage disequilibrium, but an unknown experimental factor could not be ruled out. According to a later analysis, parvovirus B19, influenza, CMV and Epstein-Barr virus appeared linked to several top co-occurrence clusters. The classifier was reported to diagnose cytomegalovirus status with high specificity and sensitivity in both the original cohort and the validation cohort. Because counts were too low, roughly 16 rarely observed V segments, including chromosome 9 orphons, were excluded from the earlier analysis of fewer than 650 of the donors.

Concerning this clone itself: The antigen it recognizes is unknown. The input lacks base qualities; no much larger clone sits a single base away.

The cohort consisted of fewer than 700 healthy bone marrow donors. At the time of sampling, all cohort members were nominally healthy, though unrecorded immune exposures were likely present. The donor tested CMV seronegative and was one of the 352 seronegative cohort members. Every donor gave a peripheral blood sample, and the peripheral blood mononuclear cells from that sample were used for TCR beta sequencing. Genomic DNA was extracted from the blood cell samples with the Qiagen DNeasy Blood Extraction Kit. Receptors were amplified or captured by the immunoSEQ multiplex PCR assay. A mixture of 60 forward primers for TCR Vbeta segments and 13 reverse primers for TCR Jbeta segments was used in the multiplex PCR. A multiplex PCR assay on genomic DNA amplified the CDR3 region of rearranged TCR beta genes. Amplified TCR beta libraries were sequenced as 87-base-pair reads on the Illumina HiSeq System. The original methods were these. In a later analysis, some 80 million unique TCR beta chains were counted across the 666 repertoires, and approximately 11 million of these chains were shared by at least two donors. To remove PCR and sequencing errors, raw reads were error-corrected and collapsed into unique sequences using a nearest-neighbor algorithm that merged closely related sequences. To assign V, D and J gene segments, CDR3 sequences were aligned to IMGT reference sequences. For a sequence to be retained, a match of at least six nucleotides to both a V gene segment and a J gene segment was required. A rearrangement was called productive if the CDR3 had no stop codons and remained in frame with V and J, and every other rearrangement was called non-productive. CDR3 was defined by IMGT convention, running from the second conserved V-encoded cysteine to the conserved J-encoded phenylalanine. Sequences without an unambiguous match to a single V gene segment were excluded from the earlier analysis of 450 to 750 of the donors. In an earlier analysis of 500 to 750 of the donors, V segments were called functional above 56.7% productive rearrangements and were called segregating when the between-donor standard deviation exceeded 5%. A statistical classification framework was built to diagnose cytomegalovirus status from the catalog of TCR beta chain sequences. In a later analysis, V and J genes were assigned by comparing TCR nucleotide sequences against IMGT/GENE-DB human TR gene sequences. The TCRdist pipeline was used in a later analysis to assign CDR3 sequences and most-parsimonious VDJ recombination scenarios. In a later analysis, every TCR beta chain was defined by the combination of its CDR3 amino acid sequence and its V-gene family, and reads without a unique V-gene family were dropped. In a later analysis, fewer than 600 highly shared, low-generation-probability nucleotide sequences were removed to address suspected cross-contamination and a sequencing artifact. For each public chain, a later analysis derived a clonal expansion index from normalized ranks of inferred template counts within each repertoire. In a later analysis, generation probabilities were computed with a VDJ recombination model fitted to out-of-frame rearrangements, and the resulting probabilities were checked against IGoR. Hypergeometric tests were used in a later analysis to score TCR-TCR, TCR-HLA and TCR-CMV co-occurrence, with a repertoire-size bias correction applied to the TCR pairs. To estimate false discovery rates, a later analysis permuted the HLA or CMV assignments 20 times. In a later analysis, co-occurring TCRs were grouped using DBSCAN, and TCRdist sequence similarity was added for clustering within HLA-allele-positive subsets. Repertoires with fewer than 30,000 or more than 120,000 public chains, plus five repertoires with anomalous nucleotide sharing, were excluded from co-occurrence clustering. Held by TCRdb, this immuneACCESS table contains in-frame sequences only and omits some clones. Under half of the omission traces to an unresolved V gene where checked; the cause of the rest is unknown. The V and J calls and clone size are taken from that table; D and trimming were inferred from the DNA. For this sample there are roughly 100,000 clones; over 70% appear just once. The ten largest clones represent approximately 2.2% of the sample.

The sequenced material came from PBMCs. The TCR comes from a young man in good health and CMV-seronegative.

The nucleotides are TGTGCCAGCAGTGGGGAAGCGGGCCTCTCCTACAATGAGCAGTTCTTC. This translates into CASSGEAGLSYNEQFF. The rearranged chain carries TRBV6-1 and TRBJ2-1, and possibly TRBD2, on 6 matching bases. The germline V gene yields MNHNS for CDR1 and SASEGT for CDR2. Including the terminal cysteine and phenylalanine, the CDR3 comprises 16 residues. Of the read, only the CDR3 DNA is kept; its 48 bases are in frame from base 1. The V end loses 4 bases and the J end loses 0 bases, and a stretch of 13 bases separates them.